The clone carrying this T cell receptor (beta chain) came up a few times. Its antigen is not identified. The data stem from a study of T cells after yellow fever vaccination. Overall study context: Some fractions had low cell numbers, and these were prepared with SMART-Seq v4 Ultra Low Input.

Production of TCR cDNA was by 5'RACE template switching, which also added a universal primer site and UMIs. TCRdb reanalysed the 5' RACE reads using MiXCR and keeps one entry per CDR3 protein. This sample has approximately 550,000 distinct CDR3 sequences, with roughly 19% found just once. Study-level points and caveats: The booster saw the reappearance of most primary-vaccination clones (around 95% CD4, 88% CD8).

V shed 6 bases and J shed 4 bases, with 19 bases lying between them. The CDR3 covers 15 residues. The germline V gene has CDR1 MNHEY and CDR2 SVGEGT. This TCR was sampled from a man younger than 40 who received the YFV17D yellow fever vaccine. The rearrangement uses TRBV6-2 or TRBV6-3 and TRBJ2-7; D gene uncertain. The sequencing here drew on PBMCs, taken 15 days after the yellow fever booster vaccination. This chain's CDR3 is CASSRISGISYEQYF. The CDR3 DNA reads as TGTGCCAGCAGCCGGATTAGTGGGATCTCTTACGAGCAGTACTTC.